Reported below is one TCR beta chain. Its matching antigen is unknown. Here immunoSEQ multiplex PCR was the method, and the copy in TCRdb shows in-frame clones only, minus some. This repertoire shows roughly 2 million clones, about 95% found once; its top ten account for 1.1%. These data belong to a study of shared clonotypes between healthy human individuals. The overall study: Aged between 18 and 49, the donors were a couple of women and three men. Study-wide points: Generally, naive subsets (rather than memory subsets) showed larger estimated richness. Some naive CD4 clonotypes, about 5.5%, turned up in common across several donors. Generation probability values for non-shared clonotypes were lower than those for clonotypes shared by all four donors.

The CDR3 loop spans 12 amino acids. Trimming took 8 bases from V and 1 from J, leaving 8 bases between them. CDR1 is MNHEY, CDR2 SVGAGI, per germline. Naivety among CD8 cells was defined by CD45RO negativity and positive CCR7 selection, thereby excluding terminally differentiated effector memory CD45RA+ cells. Material: naive CD8+ T cells sorted from blood. The receptor comes from a man younger than 35 in good health. The chain combines TRBV6-5 with TRBJ1-1; D not resolved. The CDR3 nucleotides read TGTGCCAGCTGGGGTGAGAACACTGAAGCTTTCTTT. It is translated as CASWGENTEAFF.